This record concerns one TCR beta chain sequence. This record belongs to a study of blood T cells in healthy people across ages. Each of the donors had around 10 milliliters of peripheral blood drawn into EDTA-treated Vacutainer tubes. For the second PCR, which ran for about 6 to 11 cycles, a sample-barcoded 5' primer and a J-beta primer mix were used. A single record per CDR3 protein comes from TCRdb applying MiXCR to the 5' RACE reads. The sample contains 1.5 million to 2 million distinct CDR3 sequences, 25% to 30% of which appear only once. CDR3 length: 15 residues. Germline V gene sequence: CDR1 SGHRS, CDR2 YFSETQ. The ends lost 5 bases at V and 1 base at J; junction bases unmatched: 6.

The rearrangement joins TRBV5-1 to TRBJ2-3; 8 bases are a match to TRBD2. This clonotype was sampled from a woman between 25 and 40 years old in good health. Sequenced: blood. As DNA, the CDR3 is TGCGCCAGCAGAGTTTTAGCGGGGCGCACAGATACGCAGTATTTT. Protein sequence: CASRVLAGRTDTQYF.